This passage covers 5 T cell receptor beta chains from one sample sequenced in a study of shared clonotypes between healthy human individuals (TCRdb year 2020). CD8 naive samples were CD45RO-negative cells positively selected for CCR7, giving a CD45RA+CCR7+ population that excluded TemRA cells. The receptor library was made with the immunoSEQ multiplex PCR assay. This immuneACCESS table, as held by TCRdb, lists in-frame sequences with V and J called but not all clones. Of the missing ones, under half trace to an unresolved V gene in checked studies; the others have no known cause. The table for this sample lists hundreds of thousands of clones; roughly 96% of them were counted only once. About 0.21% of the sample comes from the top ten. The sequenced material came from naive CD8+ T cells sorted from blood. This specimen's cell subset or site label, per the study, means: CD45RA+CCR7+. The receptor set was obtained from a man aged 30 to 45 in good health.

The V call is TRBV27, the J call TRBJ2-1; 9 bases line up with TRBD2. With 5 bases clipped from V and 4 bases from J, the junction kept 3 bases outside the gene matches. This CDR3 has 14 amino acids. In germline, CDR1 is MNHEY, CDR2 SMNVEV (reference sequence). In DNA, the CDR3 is TGTGCCAGCAGTAAGACTAGCGGATACAATGAGCAGTTCTTC. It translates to CASSKTSGYNEQFF.

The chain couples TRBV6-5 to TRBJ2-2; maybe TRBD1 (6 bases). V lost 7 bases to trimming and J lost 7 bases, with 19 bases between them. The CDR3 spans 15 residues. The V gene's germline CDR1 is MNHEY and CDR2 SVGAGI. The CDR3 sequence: CASTWDTARVGELFF. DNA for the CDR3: TGTGCCAGCACCTGGGACACGGCCCGGGTCGGGGAGCTGTTTTTT.

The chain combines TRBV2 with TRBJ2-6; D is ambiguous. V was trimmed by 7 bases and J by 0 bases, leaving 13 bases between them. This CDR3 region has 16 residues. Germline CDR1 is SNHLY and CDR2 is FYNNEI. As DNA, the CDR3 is TGTGCCAGCACCGAAAGACGGGTCTCTGGGGCCAACGTCCTGACTTTC. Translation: CASTERRVSGANVLTF. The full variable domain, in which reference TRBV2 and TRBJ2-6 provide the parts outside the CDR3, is EPEVTQTPSHQVTQMGQEVILRCVPISNHLYFYWYRQILGQKVEFLVSFYNNEISEKSEIFDDQFSVERPDGSNFTLKIRSTKLEDSAMYFCASTERRVSGANVLTFGAGSRLTVL.

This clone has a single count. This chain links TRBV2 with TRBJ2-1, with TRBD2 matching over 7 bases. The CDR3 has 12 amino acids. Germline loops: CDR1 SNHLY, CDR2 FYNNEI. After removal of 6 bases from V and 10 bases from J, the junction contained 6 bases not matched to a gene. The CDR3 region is CASRGRAEEQFF. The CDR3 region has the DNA TGTGCCAGCAGAGGGAGGGCCGAGGAGCAGTTCTTC.

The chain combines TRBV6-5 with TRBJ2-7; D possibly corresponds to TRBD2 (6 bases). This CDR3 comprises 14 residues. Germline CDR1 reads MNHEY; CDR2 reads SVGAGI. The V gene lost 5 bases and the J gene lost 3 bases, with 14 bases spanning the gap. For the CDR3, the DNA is TGTGCCAGCAGTCCGGTCGCCGGGGGCTACGAGCAGTACTTC. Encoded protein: CASSPVAGGYEQYF.